Listed below are T cell receptor beta chains from one sample, sequenced in a study of blood T cell repertoires in COVID-19. Profiled with immunoSEQ multiplex PCR; TCRdb holds only in-frame clones, not every one. The sample lists about 270,000 clones; around 92% were seen once. The sequenced sample consisted of PBMCs or T cells enriched from blood (not recorded which). Receptor source: a woman aged 55 to 70 who had recovered from COVID-19. CDR3s include the opening cysteine and the closing phenylalanine or tryptophan. The D gene is left open where the match is weak. Clone size appears in some rows only: once, few, many, or a class for an expanded clone.

CDR3 length | D gene | clone size | J gene | V gene | CDR3 DNA | CDR3 protein
14 | TRBD2 | . | TRBJ2-5 | TRBV9 | TGTGCCAGCAGCGGGACTAGCGGGACAGAGACCCAGTACTTC | CASSGTSGTETQYF
13 | . | . | TRBJ1-2 | TRBV5-1 | TGCGCCAGCAGCTTGGAACAGAACTATGGCTACACCTTC | CASSLEQNYGYTF
14 | . | . | TRBJ2-1 | TRBV3-1/TRBV3-2 | TGTGCCAGCAGCCAAGTTTCCTCGGGGAGGGAGCAGTTCTTC | CASSQVSSGREQFF
11 | . | . | TRBJ2-7 | TRBV19 | TGTGCCAGCTCGAGAGGTAGCGAGCAGTACTTC | CASSRGSEQYF
14 | . | . | TRBJ1-2 | TRBV5-1 | TGCGCCAGCAGCCGCCCCGGGGGGGACTATGGCTACACCTTC | CASSRPGGDYGYTF
14 | . | . | TRBJ1-2 | TRBV18 | TGTGCCAGCTCACCGCCCAGGGGCACCCATGGCTACACCTTC | CASSPPRGTHGYTF
14 | . | . | TRBJ1-1 | TRBV28 | TGTGCCAGCAGCGACGCGGGGGGCGGGACTGAAGCTTTCTTT | CASSDAGGGTEAFF
15 | TRBD1 | . | TRBJ1-2 | TRBV18 | TGTGCCAGCTCAACGGCAGACAGGGACTTCTATGGCTACACCTTC | CASSTADRDFYGYTF
15 | TRBD1 | . | TRBJ1-2 | TRBV6-4 | TGTGCCAGCAGCCCAGAACAGGGGAGAGACTATGGCTACACCTTC | CASSPEQGRDYGYTF
14 | TRBD2 | . | TRBJ2-5 | TRBV5-1 | TGCGCCAGCAGCCCGGGACTAACTGAGGAGACCCAGTACTTC | CASSPGLTEETQYF
13 | . | . | TRBJ2-3 | TRBV2 | TGTGCCAGCAGTCTCCAGACGGGAGATACGCAGTATTTT | CASSLQTGDTQYF
13 | . | . | TRBJ2-5 | TRBV7-6 | TGTGCCAGCAGCTGGGCGCCCCCAGAGACCCAGTACTTC | CASSWAPPETQYF
13 | . | . | TRBJ1-1 | TRBV12-3/TRBV12-4 | TGTGCCAGCAAAAACCCAGGGCTTACTGAAGCTTTCTTT | CASKNPGLTEAFF
14 | TRBD1 | . | TRBJ1-1 | TRBV20-1 | TGCAGTGCTAGTATTCAGCTGGACAGGGGGCTGACTTTCTTT | CSASIQLDRGLTFF
15 | . | once | TRBJ2-7 | TRBV3-1/TRBV3-2 | TGTGCCAGCAGCGCCCGGGATATACGCAGGTACGAGCAGTACTTC | CASSARDIRRYEQYF
11 | . | . | TRBJ1-2 | TRBV28 | TGTGCCAGCAGTTTACGCTATGGCTACACCTTC | CASSLRYGYTF
15 | TRBD2 | . | TRBJ2-7 | TRBV7-3 | TGTGCCAGCAGCCCAGGACTAGCGGGGACCTACGAGCAGTACTTC | CASSPGLAGTYEQYF
16 | TRBD1 | once | TRBJ1-2 | TRBV30 | TGTGCCTGGACGAGTGGGAGGACAGGGGGCATCTATGGCTACACCTTC | CAWTSGRTGGIYGYTF
15 | . | . | TRBJ2-7 | TRBV18 | TGTGCCAGCTCACCACCAGGGCAGGGAGGCTACGAGCAGTACTTC | CASSPPGQGGYEQYF
11 | TRBD1 | once | TRBJ2-7 | TRBV6-5 | TGTGCCACAACTCAGGGGGTTGAGCAGTACTTC | CATTQGVEQYF
16 | . | . | TRBJ1-1 | TRBV4-1 | TGCGCCAGCAGCCAAGATGGAGGCAGGCCCCACACTGAAGCTTTCTTT | CASSQDGGRPHTEAFF
13 | . | once | TRBJ2-7 | TRBV27 | TGTGCCAGCAGCCAGGGACTGATCTACGAGCAGTACTTC | CASSQGLIYEQYF
13 | . | . | TRBJ2-6 | TRBV19 | TGTGCCAGTCAATCCTCTGGGGCCAACGTCCTGACTTTC | CASQSSGANVLTF
17 | . | . | TRBJ2-3 | TRBV7-2 | TGTGCCAGCAGCTTATATGTCGTGGGGGGGCCGGTAGATACGCAGTATTTT | CASSLYVVGGPVDTQYF
14 | TRBD2 | . | TRBJ2-7 | TRBV29-1 | TGCAGCGCCATAGCGGGCCCAGGCTCCTACGAGCAGTACTTC | CSAIAGPGSYEQYF
15 | . | . | TRBJ1-6 | TRBV30 | TGTGCCTGGAGTGGATGGGGAACAGGGAGATCACCCCTCCACTTT | CAWSGWGTGRSPLHF
17 | TRBD1 | . | TRBJ1-3 | TRBV2 | TGTGCCAGCAGACTGGGACAGGGGGACCGCTCTGGAAACACCATATATTTT | CASRLGQGDRSGNTIYF
14 | . | . | TRBJ2-2 | TRBV30 | TGTGCCTGGAGTATGTCCTTGGCAGGCGGGGAGCTGTTTTTT | CAWSMSLAGGELFF
15 | . | . | TRBJ2-1 | TRBV7-7 | TGTGCTAGCAGCTTGGACAGCGGGGCCTACAATGAGCAGTTCTTC | CASSLDSGAYNEQFF
13 | TRBD1 | few | TRBJ2-7 | TRBV30 | TGTGCCTGGAGTGTAGGACAGGGAGGCGAGCAGTACTTC | CAWSVGQGGEQYF
14 | . | . | TRBJ2-1 | TRBV2 | TGTGCCAGCAGTGAACGGCGGGGATACAATGAGCAGTTCTTC | CASSERRGYNEQFF
12 | TRBD2 | . | TRBJ2-1 | TRBV11-1 | TGTGCCAGCAGCGTCCTTAGCGGGAGTGCGTTCTTC | CASSVLSGSAFF
16 | . | . | TRBJ1-2 | TRBV7-2 | TGTGCCAGCAGCTTTAATTATAGGACAGCCAACTATGGCTACACCTTC | CASSFNYRTANYGYTF
16 | TRBD2 | . | TRBJ2-1 | TRBV27 | TGTGCCAGCAGTTCCCTACTAGCGGGAGAGGTATATGAGCAGTTCTTC | CASSSLLAGEVYEQFF
13 | . | . | TRBJ2-7 | TRBV12-3/TRBV12-4 | TGTGCCAGCAGTCCCGGGGACACCTACGAGCAGTACTTC | CASSPGDTYEQYF
15 | . | many | TRBJ1-5 | TRBV5-4 | TGTGCCAGCAGAACCCGACAGGTGCTCAATCAGCCCCAGCATTTT | CASRTRQVLNQPQHF
17 | TRBD1 | . | TRBJ2-3 | TRBV19 | TGTGCCAGTAGTATCGGGACAGGGGGAATTTTCGCGGATACGCAGTATTTT | CASSIGTGGIFADTQYF
11 | . | . | TRBJ2-1 | TRBV11-3 | TGTGCCAGCAGCTTCAACAATGAGCAGTTCTTC | CASSFNNEQFF
15 | . | . | TRBJ1-6 | TRBV9 | TGTGCCAGCAGCGTAGCCGCAGGGGTGGACTCACCCCTCCACTTT | CASSVAAGVDSPLHF
15 | . | . | TRBJ1-6 | TRBV3-1/TRBV3-2 | TGTGCCAGCAGCCTTTCCGGGACACCTAATTCACCCCTCCACTTT | CASSLSGTPNSPLHF
12 | . | once | TRBJ2-2 | TRBV3-1/TRBV3-2 | TGTGCCAGCCGGAGATGGGCCGGGGAGCTGTTTTTT | CASRRWAGELFF
15 | TRBD2 | . | TRBJ2-1 | TRBV7-2 | TGTGCCAGCAGCTTGGTAGCGGGGGGCTACAATGAGCAGTTCTTC | CASSLVAGGYNEQFF
12 | . | many | TRBJ2-1 | TRBV7-2 | TGTGCCACCACGGAGATCTACAATGAGCAGTTCTTC | CATTEIYNEQFF
15 | TRBD2 | . | TRBJ2-7 | TRBV11-2 | TGTGCCAGCAGCTTACCCGGTGGGAGGGGTTACGAGCAGTACTTC | CASSLPGGRGYEQYF